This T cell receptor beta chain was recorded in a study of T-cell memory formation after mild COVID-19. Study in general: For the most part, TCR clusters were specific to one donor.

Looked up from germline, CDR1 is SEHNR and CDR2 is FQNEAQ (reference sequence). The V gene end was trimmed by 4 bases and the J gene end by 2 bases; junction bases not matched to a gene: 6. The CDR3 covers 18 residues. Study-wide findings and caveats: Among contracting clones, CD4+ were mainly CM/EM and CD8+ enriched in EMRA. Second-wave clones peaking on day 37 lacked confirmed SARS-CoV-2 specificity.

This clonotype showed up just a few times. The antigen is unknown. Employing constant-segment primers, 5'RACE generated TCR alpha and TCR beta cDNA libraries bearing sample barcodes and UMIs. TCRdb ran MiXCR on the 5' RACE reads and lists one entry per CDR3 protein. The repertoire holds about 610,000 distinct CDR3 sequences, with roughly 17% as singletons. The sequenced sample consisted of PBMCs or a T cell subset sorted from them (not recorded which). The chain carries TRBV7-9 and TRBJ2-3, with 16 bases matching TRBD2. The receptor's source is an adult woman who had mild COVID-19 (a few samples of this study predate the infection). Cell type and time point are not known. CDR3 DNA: TGTGCCAGCAGCTCGGGACTAGCGGGGGGGACCCCCACAGATACGCAGTATTTT. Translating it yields CASSSGLAGGTPTDTQYF.